The entry that follows covers one T cell receptor beta chain sequence. No cognate antigen has been identified for it. Base qualities are not at hand, and no much larger clone is one base apart. The immunoSEQ platform was used for deep TCRbeta sequencing. On the study's bioinformatics: Only productive rearrangements were exported from the immunoSEQ Analyzer for further analysis. T cell phenotypes were assigned to bulk TCRbeta clonotypes by matching the clonotypes to single-cell RNA+TCR-seq clones that had the same TCRbeta sequence. Tumor enrichment of a clone was calculated by dividing the clone's tumor frequency by the clone's PBMC frequency, both taken from bulk TCR sequencing. TCRs were grouped by GLIPH into specificity groups, defined as clusters of distinct TCRs likely recognizing common antigens via shared CDR3 motifs. The table was pulled from immuneACCESS by TCRdb, which kept in-frame rearrangements only. Such tables lose some clones; where checked, under half of the loss comes from unresolved V genes, and the rest has no known cause. That table furnishes V, J and clone size, whereas the DNA furnished D and trimming. In this sample the table shows roughly 49,000 clones, 81% of which occur a single time. The top ten clonotypes cover just over 4% of the sample.

The sample's time point label is to be understood as: before anti-PD-1 therapy. For bulk TCRbeta sequencing, genomic DNA was extracted from tumor biopsies or peripheral blood, and input amounts ranged from roughly 550 ng to 6,004 ng. Every patient was a poor candidate for surgical resection and had histologically proven advanced or metastatic basal or squamous cell carcinoma. Of the roughly eleven patients in the basal cell carcinoma cohort, several underwent bulk tumor TCR sequencing. Trimming costs V 1 base and J 0 bases, and their ends lie 9 bases apart. The germline V gene sets CDR1 to SGHVS and CDR2 to FQNEAQ. The CDR3 has 15 amino acids, counting the end cysteine and phenylalanine. This entry keeps only the CDR3 DNA: 45 bases, framed from base 1. The sample belongs to a study of T cells in tumors after PD-1 blockade (dated by TCRdb to about 2019). For context, the study as a whole: Patients were excluded if they had prior checkpoint blockade, use of systemic immunosuppressants, or recent radiotherapy or other anti-cancer therapy within 4 weeks. Treatment consisted of either cemiplimab 350 mg every 2 weeks or pembrolizumab 200 mg every 3 weeks. A subset of patients also received ongoing daily vismodegib 150 mg during anti-PD-1 treatment. On average, peripheral blood samples yielded some 40,000 unique clonotypes and approximately 100,000 TCR templates (range roughly 22,000-280,000). Paired single-cell RNA and TCR sequencing was performed on site-matched tumors from BCC or SCC patients before and after anti-PD-1 therapy. To compare blood and tumor clonotypes, bulk TCR sequencing was performed on under 12 peripheral blood samples from four to six patients. Clinical response was assessed using RECIST version 1.1.

On the study overall, not on this receptor specifically: Approximately 41% of the TCR clonotypes from tumors also showed up in blood, and some novel exhausted tumor clones were present in pre-treatment blood, which suggests peripheral recruitment. The source of novel T cell clones was not identified, and lymphoid organs or rare unexpanded clones within the tumor or the tumor periphery could be included among the possible sources.

The chain is encoded by TRBV7-8 joined to TRBJ1-2, with the D gene not confidently named. Here the sequenced sample was PBMCs, taken before anti-PD-1 treatment. The sequence was collected from a human donor with basal cell carcinoma. CDR3 region: CASSLDLGTNYGYTF. The DNA sequence is TGTGCCAGCAGCTTAGATCTCGGTACTAACTATGGCTACACCTTC.